This T cell receptor (beta chain) derives from a study of T cell changes during pregnancy in multiple sclerosis. Germline V gene sequence: CDR1 MNHNS, CDR2 SASEGT. Trimming shortened V by 7 bases and J by 2 bases, and 14 bases separated the two germline ends. The CDR3 runs to 15 residues. Some clones are missing from TCRdb's copy, which holds only in-frame ones; the method was immunoSEQ multiplex PCR. The table shows 45,000 to 70,000 clones, with over 80% occurring only once. This receptor was taken from a female donor in good health, enrolled as a control in a pregnancy study. This specimen was CD4+ T cells from peripheral blood mononuclear cells, taken after pregnancy. V is TRBV6-1 and J is TRBJ2-2, with TRBD2 as a possible D gene (6 bases). CDR3: CASKPGLRNTGELFF. The CDR3 coding sequence is TGTGCCAGCAAACCGGGACTCCGTAACACCGGGGAGCTGTTTTTT.